This is a list of T cell receptor delta chains from one sample in a study of gamma-delta T cells after stem cell transplantation. TCRdb redid clone calling on the RT-PCR reads using CATT. This table has 11,000 to 15,000 delta-chain clones, more than 30% appearing once. Source material: gamma-delta T cells. The receptor source for this set is a human donor. It is not recorded whose cells these are; they may come from a transplant donor. CDR3s include the opening cysteine and the closing phenylalanine or tryptophan. The D gene is left open where the match is weak. Some rows mark clone size as missing; the rest say once, few, many or name a class of expanded clone.

j_call d_call clone_size v_call cdr3_nt cdr3_aa
TRDJ1 TRDD3 NA TRDV2 TGTGCCTGTGACACTTGTCCTGGGGGATACGGGGGTGCCGATAAACTCATCTTT CACDTCPGGYGGADKLIF
TRDJ2 NA NA TRDV1 TGTGCTCTTGGGGATAGCAGACGCGGGGGACCTCTATCGTTGACAGCAAAACTCTTCTTT CALGDSRRGGPLSLTAKLFF
TRDJ2 NA NA TRDV2 TGTGCCTGTGACTCGGGGGTCTTGACAGCACAACTCTTCTTT CACDSGVLTAQLFF
TRDJ1 TRDD3 NA TRDV1 TGTGCTCTTGGGCCAAGGCCTTCCTCTACGTACGACCCCCCGTTCTACTGGGGGATACGATTATCATACACCGATAAACTCATCTTT CALGPRPSSTYDPPFYWGIRLSYTDKLIF
TRDJ1 TRDD3 NA TRDV1 TGTGCTCTTGGGCGCTTTTGTTTGACCCACTTTCTGGGGGTCGATTACACCGATAAACTCATCTTT CALGRFCLTHFLGVDYTDKLIF
TRDJ1 NA NA TRDV3 TGTGCCTTTACGCTGCGTGGTAGGTACACCGATAAACTCATCTTT CAFTLRGRYTDKLIF
TRDJ1 TRDD3 NA TRDV3 TGTGCCTTTCTAATGTCTTTTACTGGGGTAGACACCGATAAACTCATCTTT CAFLMSFTGVDTDKLIF
TRDJ1 TRDD3 few TRAV29/DV5 TGTGCAGCCTCGTTTTCCCGGGGGATACGCCCGAGTACTAGGGAACTCATCTTT CAASFSRGIRPSTRELIF
TRDJ2 NA NA TRDV3 TGTGCCTCCTTCAGAGGTGGGACTAGGGGCACTTTGACAGCAAAACTCTTCTTT CASFRGGTRGTLTAKLFF
TRDJ1 TRDD3 NA TRAV29/DV5 TGTGCAGCGGATTTCAGTTGCCGACTGGGGGATACGTTTTTGAGCATCTTT CAADFSCRLGDTFLSIF
TRDJ1 NA few TRDV1 TGTGCTCTTGGGGAACCCACGCCTTGGTTCCCTCCCGGGGGGAAACTCATCTTT CALGEPTPWFPPGGKLIF
TRDJ1 NA NA TRDV1 TGTGCTCTTGGGACCCCCTTTTCTGTCCCCGATAAACTCATCTTT CALGTPFSVPDKLIF